Shown below are 27 T cell receptor beta chains from a single sample sequenced in a study of cytomegalovirus exposure and HLA in healthy donors. Primers for the PCR totalled 60 Vbeta and 13 Jbeta. Only in-frame clones appear in the TCRdb table, and some are missing; sequencing was by immunoSEQ multiplex PCR. The table records under 80,000 clones, 68% of them present only once. Input material: PBMCs. All receptors come from a woman in her twenties or thirties in good health and CMV-seronegative.

The chain combines TRBV7-2 with TRBJ1-2; D gene unclear. Germline lookup yields CDR1 SGHTA and CDR2 FQGNSA. The CDR3 spans 12 residues. Between the trimmed V and J ends, which lost 1 base and 8 bases, there was a span of 8 bases. CDR3 in DNA: TGTGCCAGCAGCTTAGGAGGTGAGGGCTACACCTTC. This gives the protein CASSLGGEGYTF.

The CDR3 DNA sequence: TGTGCCAGCAGGGGACAGGGGGTTGCTAATGAAAAACTGTTTTTT. It translates to CASRGQGVANEKLFF. This chain connects TRBV2 to TRBJ1-4; 11 nucleotides align to TRBD1. Trimming took 6 bases from V and 3 from J; bases not matched to a gene: 3. The CDR3 runs 15 residues. Germline V gene sequence: CDR1 SNHLY, CDR2 FYNNEI.

The chain combines TRBV19 with TRBJ1-4, with D maybe TRBD1 (5 bases). CDR1 LNHDA and CDR2 SQIVND come from the germline V gene (reference sequence). With 5 bases removed from V and 6 bases from J, the gap between germline ends came to 7 bases. This CDR3 comprises 12 residues. CDR3 DNA: TGTGCCAGTAGTGGAGGGGATGAAAAACTGTTTTTT. Amino acids: CASSGGDEKLFF.

In regard to this clone: The same CDR3 is also encoded by other DNA sequences in this sample. This chain joins TRBV7-3 and TRBJ1-6, with 7 positions matching TRBD1. CDR1 SGHTA and CDR2 FQGTGA come from the germline V gene. The CDR3 covers 16 residues. V lost 0 bases to trimming and J lost 5 bases; unmatched junction nucleotides: 4. The CDR3 sequence: CASSLTGQPDNSPLHF. CDR3 nucleotides: TGTGCCAGCAGCTTAACGGGACAGCCAGATAATTCACCCCTCCACTTT. Full variable domain (remainder filled in from reference TRBV7-3 and TRBJ1-6): GAGVSQTPSNKVTEKGKYVELRCDPISGHTALYWYRQSLGQGPEFLIYFQGTGAADDSGLPNDRFFAVRPEGSVSTLKIQRTERGDSAVYLCASSLTGQPDNSPLHFGNGTRLTVT.

This clone was found a few times. The rearrangement uses TRBV11-3 and TRBJ2-7; 7 nucleotides match TRBD2. The CDR3 is 14 amino acids. Germline-derived CDR1 and CDR2 are SGHNT and YENEEA. V lost 3 bases, J lost 7 bases, and 9 bases stayed unmatched. The DNA of the CDR3 is TGTGCCAGCAGCTTGTCGGGGGGAAGTTGGGAGCAGTACTTC. Translating gives CASSLSGGSWEQYF.

The chain has TRBV2 and TRBJ2-2; 14 nucleotides line up with TRBD2. Germline V lookup: CDR1 SNHLY, CDR2 FYNNEI. CDR3 length equals 15 residues. Losses at the gene ends were 7 bases for V and 6 bases for J; bases not matched to a gene: 4. CDR3 bases: TGTGCCAGCAAGGGACTAGCGGGGGTTCCCGGGGAGCTGTTTTTT. The encoded protein is CASKGLAGVPGELFF.

The chain links TRBV4-3 to TRBJ2-5, with no clear D. Trimming took off 0 bases at V and 3 bases at J, with 8 bases between the two ends. Per germline, CDR1 LGHNA and CDR2 YSLEER. The CDR3 is made up of 14 amino acids. The CDR3 DNA reads as TGCGCCAGCAGCCAAGATAGGAGCAAAGAGACCCAGTACTTC. This translates into CASSQDRSKETQYF.

This clone was seen a handful of times. The chain is built from TRBV27 and TRBJ1-5, with TRBD1 as a possible D gene (6 bases). Trimming cost V 6 bases and J 0 bases, with 12 bases left between them. There are 15 residues in the CDR3. The germline V gene encodes CDR1 MNHEY and CDR2 SMNVEV (reference sequence). For the CDR3, the DNA is TGTGCCAGCAGGCCAGGGGTGATTAGCAATCAGCCCCAGCATTTT. Amino acid sequence: CASRPGVISNQPQHF.

The table lists this clone with a count of one. This chain links TRBV5-6 with TRBJ2-3; 8 nucleotides align to TRBD2. The J segment lost 3 bases and the V segment lost 0 bases, leaving 12 bases of the junction unmatched. CDR3 size: 18 residues. Germline V gives CDR1 SGHDT, CDR2 YYEEEE. CDR3 DNA sequence: TGTGCCAGCAGCTTGGATGTCGGGGCTAGCGGGTTGACAGATACGCAGTATTTT. This gives the protein CASSLDVGASGLTDTQYF.

CDR3 region: CASSPDRDQPQHF. CDR3 coding DNA: TGTGCCAGTAGTCCGGACAGAGATCAGCCCCAGCATTTT. The chain is built from TRBV19 and TRBJ1-5; TRBD1 might be the D (6 bases). The germline gives CDR1 LNHDA, CDR2 SQIVND (reference sequence). The CDR3 totals 13 residues. V was clipped by 5 bases and J by 5 bases, with 10 bases between them.

The chain has TRBV2 and TRBJ1-1; D possibly corresponds to TRBD1 (6 bases). Deletions cut 5 bases from V and 0 bases from J, with 7 bases between. Germline V CDR1 and CDR2: SNHLY, FYNNEI. The CDR3 loop spans 13 amino acids. CDR3 coding DNA: TGTGCCAGCAGTAGGGACATGAACACTGAAGCTTTCTTT. The encoded protein is CASSRDMNTEAFF.

The V call is TRBV10-2, the J call TRBJ2-3, with TRBD2 matching 12 bases. The V gene's germline CDR1 is WSHSY and CDR2 SAAADI. The CDR3 is 18 amino acids. V lost 6 bases to trimming and J lost 1 base; unmatched junction nucleotides: 11. CDR3 DNA: TGCGCCAGCAGCGGTGGACTAGCGGGAAAAGAAGGCACAGATACGCAGTATTTT. This translates into CASSGGLAGKEGTDTQYF.

The V and J genes are TRBV30 and TRBJ1-3; unclear D gene. Germline V gives CDR1 GTSNPN, CDR2 SVGIG (reference sequence). The CDR3 contains 11 residues. V lost 3 bases and J lost 9, with 9 bases in between. This chain's CDR3 is CAWSPGGTIYF. CDR3 coding DNA: TGTGCCTGGAGCCCTGGAGGCACCATATATTTT.

Here the CDR3 reads CASSQDTGIAQPQHF. The CDR3 nucleotides are TGCGCCAGCAGCCAAGATACGGGGATTGCCCAGCCCCAGCATTTT. The chain recombines TRBV4-3 with TRBJ1-5; no clear D. V was shortened by 0 bases and J by 7 bases, with 13 bases between the two germline ends. This CDR3 comprises 15 residues. Germline CDR1 reads LGHNA; CDR2 reads YSLEER.

The chain combines TRBV9 with TRBJ1-6; 7 bases fit TRBD1. The V gene end was trimmed by 3 bases and the J gene end by 4 bases; junction bases not matched to a gene: 4. CDR3 size: 15 residues. Germline CDR1 is SGDLS and CDR2 is YYNGEE. CDR3 residues: CASSARQGYNSPLHF. The CDR3 DNA sequence: TGTGCCAGCAGCGCCCGACAGGGTTATAATTCACCCCTCCACTTT.

The chain recombines TRBV6-6 with TRBJ2-7, with a weak D call TRBD2 (5 bases). Trimming took 6 bases from V and 0 from J, leaving 15 bases between them. The CDR3 covers 15 residues. Germline V gene lookup returns CDR1 MNHNY and CDR2 SVGAGI (reference sequence). DNA of the CDR3: TGTGCCAGCAGCCGAGGGAGCCGAGCCTCCTACGAGCAGTACTTC. This codes for CASSRGSRASYEQYF.

The V call is TRBV5-1, the J call TRBJ1-2; D remains ambiguous. Germline CDR1 is SGHRS and CDR2 is YFSETQ. The CDR3 spans 14 residues. Trimming shortened V by 0 bases and J by 2 bases, and 8 bases separated the two germline ends. CDR3 nucleotide sequence: TGCGCCAGCAGCTTGGGAGGTGGCAACTATGGCTACACCTTC. It specifies CASSLGGGNYGYTF.

The chain has TRBV5-8 and TRBJ1-2; D might be TRBD1 (6 bases). The CDR3 has 14 residues. From germline, CDR1 is SGHTS and CDR2 YDEGEE. The V end was cut by 0 bases, the J end by 3 bases, with 9 bases between. CDR3 region: CASSLGQAHYGYTF. The DNA for the CDR3 is TGTGCCAGCAGCTTGGGACAGGCTCACTATGGCTACACCTTC.

The J gene is TRBJ1-4, the V gene TRBV29-1; a weak D match, TRBD1 (6 bases). V was cut by 0 bases and J by 7 bases, with 6 bases left in between. The CDR3 contains 12 residues. The V gene's germline CDR1 is SQVTM and CDR2 ANQGSEA. The CDR3 loop is CSVEEQGEKLFF. The CDR3 nucleotides read TGCAGCGTTGAAGAACAGGGTGAAAAACTGTTTTTT.

This clone occurred a few times. The chain couples TRBV4-3 to TRBJ1-2, with 7 bases identical to TRBD1. Germline CDR1 is LGHNA and CDR2 is YSLEER. V was clipped by 4 bases and J by 0 bases; unmatched bases: 11. This CDR3 contains 17 residues. The CDR3 protein is CASSLDGGQGANYGYTF. The CDR3 nucleotides read TGCGCCAGCAGCCTCGATGGGGGGCAGGGGGCTAACTATGGCTACACCTTC.

This clone was seen only a few times. The gene calls are TRBV21-1 and TRBJ1-4. TRBV21-1 constitutes a pseudogene. The CDR3 spans 15 residues. CDR3 in DNA: TGTGCCAGCAGCAAATTTGGGGGGGTGGGTGAAAAACTGTTTTTT. Translation gives CASSKFGGVGEKLFF.

The chain carries TRBV2 and TRBJ1-4, with D perhaps matching TRBD1 (6 bases). V was shortened by 8 bases and J by 3 bases, with 13 bases between the two germline ends. CDR3 length: 14 amino acids. Per the germline V gene, CDR1 is SNHLY and CDR2 is FYNNEI. This CDR3 is CASCGGPPNEKLFF. The CDR3 DNA reads TGTGCCAGCTGCGGGGGGCCCCCTAATGAAAAACTGTTTTTT.

The genes are TRBV11-1 and TRBJ1-6, with 8 positions matching TRBD1. J gave up 6 bases and V 5 bases, and 3 bases lay outside the gene matches. This CDR3 comprises 14 residues. Germline lookup yields CDR1 SGHAT and CDR2 FQDESV (reference sequence). The CDR3 region has the DNA TGTGCCAGCAGCACCGACAGGGGTAATTCACCCCTCCACTTT. Translating gives CASSTDRGNSPLHF.

This clone was observed a handful of times. This chain joins TRBV19 and TRBJ1-1, with 9 nucleotides matching TRBD1. The germline V gene encodes CDR1 LNHDA and CDR2 SQIVND (reference sequence). The CDR3 runs to 14 residues. After removal of 5 bases from V and 1 base from J, the junction contained 2 bases not matched to a gene. The CDR3 reads CASSLQGANTEAFF. Here the CDR3 DNA reads TGTGCCAGTAGTTTACAGGGGGCGAACACTGAAGCTTTCTTT.

The sample holds one count of this clone. The rearrangement uses TRBV9 and TRBJ1-4; D is uncertain. Trimming took off 2 bases at V and 3 bases at J, with 14 bases between the two ends. The CDR3 totals 16 residues. From germline, CDR1 is SGDLS and CDR2 YYNGEE. The CDR3 loop reads CASSVGRAGSNEKLFF. In DNA, the CDR3 is TGTGCCAGCAGCGTGGGCCGGGCGGGATCTAATGAAAAACTGTTTTTT.

This chain uses TRBV20-1 with TRBJ1-3; D is unclear. Germline CDR1 is DFQATT and CDR2 is SNEGSKA (reference sequence). The V end lost 4 bases, the J end lost 2 bases, and 3 bases lay between the germline ends. The CDR3 runs 11 residues. This CDR3 reads CSAIAGNTIYF. The CDR3 DNA is TGCAGTGCTATCGCTGGAAACACCATATATTTT.

This clone is termed medium-sized. The V and J genes are TRBV28 and TRBJ1-5, with 10 bases lining up with TRBD1. With V trimmed by 7 bases and J by 6 bases, 9 bases remained unmatched. The germline gives CDR1 MDHEN, CDR2 SYDVKM. The CDR3 runs 15 residues. CDR3 bases: TGTGCCAGCACCGTCGACAGGGGGCAACTTCAGCCCCAGCATTTT. Translating gives CASTVDRGQLQPQHF.